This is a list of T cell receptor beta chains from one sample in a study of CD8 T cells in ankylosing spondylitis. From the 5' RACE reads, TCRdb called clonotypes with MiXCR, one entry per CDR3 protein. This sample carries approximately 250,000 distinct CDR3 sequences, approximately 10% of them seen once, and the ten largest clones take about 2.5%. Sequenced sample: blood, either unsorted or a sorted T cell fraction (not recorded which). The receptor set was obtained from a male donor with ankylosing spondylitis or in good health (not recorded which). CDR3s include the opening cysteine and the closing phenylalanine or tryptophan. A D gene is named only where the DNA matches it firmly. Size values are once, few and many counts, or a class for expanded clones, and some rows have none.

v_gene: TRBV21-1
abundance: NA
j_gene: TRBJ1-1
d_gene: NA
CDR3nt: TGTGCCAGCAGCAAAGCGGCGACAGCCAACACTGAAGCTTTCTTT
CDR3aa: CASSKAATANTEAFF

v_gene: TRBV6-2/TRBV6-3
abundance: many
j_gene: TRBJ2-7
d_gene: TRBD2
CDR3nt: TGTGCCAGCAGATTCCCCGACCGGGGGGGCGGCTACGAGCAGTACTTC
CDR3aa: CASRFPDRGGGYEQYF

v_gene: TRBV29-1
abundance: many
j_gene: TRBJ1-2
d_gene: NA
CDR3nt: TGCAGCGTTGGTGAGAGAAACTATGGCTACACCTTC
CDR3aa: CSVGERNYGYTF

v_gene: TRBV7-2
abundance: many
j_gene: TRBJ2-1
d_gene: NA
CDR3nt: TGTGCCAGCAGCTTAAATGGCGGGCCCTACAATGAGCAGTTCTTC
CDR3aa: CASSLNGGPYNEQFF

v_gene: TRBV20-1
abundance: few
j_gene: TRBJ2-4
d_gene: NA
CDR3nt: TGCAGTGCTAGAGATTATTGGGGAGCCAAAAACATTCAGTACTTC
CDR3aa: CSARDYWGAKNIQYF

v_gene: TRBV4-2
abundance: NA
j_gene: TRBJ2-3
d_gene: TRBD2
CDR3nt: TGTGCCAGCAGCCAAGATCTACTAGCGCGGACAGATACGCAGTATTTT
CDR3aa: CASSQDLLARTDTQYF

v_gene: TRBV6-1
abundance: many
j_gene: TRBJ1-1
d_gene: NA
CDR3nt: TGTGCCAGCAGACCTTCGGCCGTCCCTGAAGCTTTCTTT
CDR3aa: CASRPSAVPEAFF

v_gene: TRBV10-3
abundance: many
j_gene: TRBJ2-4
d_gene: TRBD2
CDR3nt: TGTGCCAGCCGATCCGGGACTAGCGGGAGTCTAGCCAAAAACATTCAGTACTTC
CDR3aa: CASRSGTSGSLAKNIQYF

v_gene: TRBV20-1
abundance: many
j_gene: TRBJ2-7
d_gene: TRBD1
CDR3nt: TGCAGTGCTGGGACAGGGGGCGGCCAGTTCTCCTACGAGCAGTACTTC
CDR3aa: CSAGTGGGQFSYEQYF

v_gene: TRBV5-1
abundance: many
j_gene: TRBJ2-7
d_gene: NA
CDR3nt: TGCGCCAGCAGCAAGGACGTCGTCAGCTCCTACGAGCAGTACTTC
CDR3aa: CASSKDVVSSYEQYF

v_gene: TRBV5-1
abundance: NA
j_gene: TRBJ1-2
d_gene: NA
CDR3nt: TGCGCCAGCAGCTTGAATCGGGCGAACTATGGCTACACCTTC
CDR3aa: CASSLNRANYGYTF

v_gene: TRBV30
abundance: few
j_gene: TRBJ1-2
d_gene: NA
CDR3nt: TGTGCCCGGACAGCTTCGGGCGGCTACACCTTC
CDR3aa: CARTASGGYTF

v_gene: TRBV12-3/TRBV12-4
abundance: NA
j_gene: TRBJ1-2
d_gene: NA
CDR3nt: TGTGCCAGCAGTCCCGACAGGAATGGCTACACCTTC
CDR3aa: CASSPDRNGYTF

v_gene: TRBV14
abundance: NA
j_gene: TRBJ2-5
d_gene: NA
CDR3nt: TGTGCCGGCAGTCGAGGTAGCTACCAAGAGACCCAGTACTTC
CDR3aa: CAGSRGSYQETQYF

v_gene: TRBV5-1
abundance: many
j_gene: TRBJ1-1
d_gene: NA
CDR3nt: TGCGCCAGCAGCTTCTTAGACAGGAACACTGAAGCTTTCTTT
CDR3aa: CASSFLDRNTEAFF

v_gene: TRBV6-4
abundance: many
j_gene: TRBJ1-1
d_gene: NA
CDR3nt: TGTGCCAGCAGGAAAGAGATGAACACTGAAGCTTTCTTT
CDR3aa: CASRKEMNTEAFF

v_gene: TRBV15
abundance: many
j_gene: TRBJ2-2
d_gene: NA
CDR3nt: TGTGCCACCGGGTCCTCTAGGGACACCGGGGAGCTGTTTTTT
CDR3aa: CATGSSRDTGELFF

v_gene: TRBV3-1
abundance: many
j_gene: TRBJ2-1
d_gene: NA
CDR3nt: TGTGCCAGCAGCCAAGATATAGACGGGGCCCAGTTCTTC
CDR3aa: CASSQDIDGAQFF

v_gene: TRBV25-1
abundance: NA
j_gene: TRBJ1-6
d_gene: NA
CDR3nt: TGTGCCAGCAGTGACTTTACCGCGGAGGGTGGTAATTCACCCCTCCACTTT
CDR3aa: CASSDFTAEGGNSPLHF

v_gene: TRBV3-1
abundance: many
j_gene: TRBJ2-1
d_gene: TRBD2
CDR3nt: TGTGCCAGCAGCTTCTCGACTAGCTCGGAGGAGCAGTTCTTC
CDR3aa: CASSFSTSSEEQFF

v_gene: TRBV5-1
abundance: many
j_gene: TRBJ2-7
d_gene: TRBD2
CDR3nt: TGCGCCAGCAGCTTGGAGCTAGCGGGAGTCGACTACGAGCAGTACTTC
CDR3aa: CASSLELAGVDYEQYF

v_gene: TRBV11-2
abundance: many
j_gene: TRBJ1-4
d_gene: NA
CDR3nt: TGTGCCAGCAGCTTAACCCGACGGCAACTGTTTTTT
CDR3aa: CASSLTRRQLFF

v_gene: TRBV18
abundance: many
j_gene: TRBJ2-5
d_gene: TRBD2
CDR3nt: TGTGCCAGCTCACCCCGGGGAGGGAGAGAAGAGACCCAGTACTTC
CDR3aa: CASSPRGGREETQYF

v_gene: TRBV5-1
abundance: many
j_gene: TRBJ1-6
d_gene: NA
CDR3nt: TGCGCCAGCAGCTTAAGGATCGATGACTCACCCCTCCACTTT
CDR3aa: CASSLRIDDSPLHF

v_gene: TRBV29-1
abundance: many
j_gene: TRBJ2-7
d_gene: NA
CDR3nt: TGCAGCGTGCGGGACAGTCCCTACGAGCAGTACTTC
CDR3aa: CSVRDSPYEQYF

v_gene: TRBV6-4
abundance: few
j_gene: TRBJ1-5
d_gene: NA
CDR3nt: TGTGCCAGCAGTGACGGACCCCTGATAAGTCAGCCCCAGCATTTT
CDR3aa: CASSDGPLISQPQHF

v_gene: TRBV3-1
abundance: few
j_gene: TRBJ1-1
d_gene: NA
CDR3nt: TGTGCCAGCTTTCCTACGGGTCCGGGCGGAACTGAAGCTTTCTTT
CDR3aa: CASFPTGPGGTEAFF

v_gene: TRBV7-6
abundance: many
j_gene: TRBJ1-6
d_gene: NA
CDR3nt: TGTGCCAGCAGCTTAGGGGGAAGCTCCTATAATTCACCCCTCCACTTT
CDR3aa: CASSLGGSSYNSPLHF

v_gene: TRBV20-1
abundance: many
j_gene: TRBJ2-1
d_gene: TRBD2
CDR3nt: TGCAGTGCTAGAGATAAAGGGAGGGGTGAGCAGTTCTTC
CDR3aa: CSARDKGRGEQFF

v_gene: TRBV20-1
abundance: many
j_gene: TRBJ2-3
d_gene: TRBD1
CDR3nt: TGCAGTGCCCTGGACAGGCGCGGGACAGATACGCAGTATTTT
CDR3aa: CSALDRRGTDTQYF

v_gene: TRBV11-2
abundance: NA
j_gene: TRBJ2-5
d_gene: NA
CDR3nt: TGTGCCAGCAGCTCTCGACAGCTAAGCCAAGAGACCCAGTACTTC
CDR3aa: CASSSRQLSQETQYF

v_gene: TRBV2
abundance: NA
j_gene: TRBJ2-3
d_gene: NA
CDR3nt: TGTGCCAGCAGTGAAAGGCAGGGGGGCGGTACGCAGTATTTT
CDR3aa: CASSERQGGGTQYF

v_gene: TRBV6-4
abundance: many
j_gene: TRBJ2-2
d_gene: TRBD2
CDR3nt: TGTGCCAGCAGTGCGGGGGGCACCGGGGAGCTGTTTTTT
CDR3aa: CASSAGGTGELFF

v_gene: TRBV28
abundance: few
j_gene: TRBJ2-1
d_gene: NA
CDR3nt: TGTGCCAGCAGTTTCGGCGGACCGGCGAGGGCTGAGCAGTTCTTC
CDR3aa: CASSFGGPARAEQFF

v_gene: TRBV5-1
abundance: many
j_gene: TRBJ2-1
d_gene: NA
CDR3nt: TGCGCCAGCAGCTTGAAAGCAGGGCTCCAACGCCTTTACAATGAGCAGTTCTTC
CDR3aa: CASSLKAGLQRLYNEQFF

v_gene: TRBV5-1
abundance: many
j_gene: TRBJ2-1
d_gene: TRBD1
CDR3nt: TGCGCCAGCAGCTTGGTAGGGACAGGTGGGAATGAGCAGTTCTTC
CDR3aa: CASSLVGTGGNEQFF

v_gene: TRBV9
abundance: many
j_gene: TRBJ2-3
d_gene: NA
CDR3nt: TGTGCCAGCGGGCTTAGCACAGATACGCAGTATTTT
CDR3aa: CASGLSTDTQYF

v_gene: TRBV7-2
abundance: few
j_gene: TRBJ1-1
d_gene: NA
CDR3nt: TGTGCCAGCAGCCTAATGAAAGACACTGAAGCTTTCTTT
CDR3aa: CASSLMKDTEAFF

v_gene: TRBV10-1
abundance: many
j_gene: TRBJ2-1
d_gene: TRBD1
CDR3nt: TGCGCCAGCAGTGACCTACAGGGGGCTGGTGAGCAGTTCTTC
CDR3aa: CASSDLQGAGEQFF

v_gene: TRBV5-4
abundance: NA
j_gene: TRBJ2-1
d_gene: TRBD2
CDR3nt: TGTGCCAGCAGCCAGACTAGCCTCGTCTACAATGAGCAGTTCTTC
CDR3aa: CASSQTSLVYNEQFF

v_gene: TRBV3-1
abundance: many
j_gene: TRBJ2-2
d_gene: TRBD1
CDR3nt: TGTGCCAGCAGCCGTAGGACAGGGAACACCGGGGAGCTGTTTTTT
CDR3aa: CASSRRTGNTGELFF

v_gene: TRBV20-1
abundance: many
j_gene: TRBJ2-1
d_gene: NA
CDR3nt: TGCAGTGTTCCGACTCCCGGAGCCTACAATGAGCAGTTCTTC
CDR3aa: CSVPTPGAYNEQFF

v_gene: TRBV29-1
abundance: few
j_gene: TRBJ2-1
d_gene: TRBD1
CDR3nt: TGCAGCGTGCGAACCGGGACAGGGGGCACTGAGCAGTTCTTC
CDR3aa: CSVRTGTGGTEQFF

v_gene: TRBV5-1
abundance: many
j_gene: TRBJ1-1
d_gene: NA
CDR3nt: TGCGCCAGCAGCTTGGAGTGGCAGGGGAAGACTAAGACTGAAGCTTTCTTT
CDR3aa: CASSLEWQGKTKTEAFF

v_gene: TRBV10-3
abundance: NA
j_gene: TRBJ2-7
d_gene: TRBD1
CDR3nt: TGTGCCATCACCCCGGGACAGGGTAGCTACGAGCAGTACTTC
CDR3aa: CAITPGQGSYEQYF

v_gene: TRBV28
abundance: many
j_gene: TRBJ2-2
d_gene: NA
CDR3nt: TGTGCCAGCAGTTCCGTTCTCACCGGGGAGCTGTTTTTT
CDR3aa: CASSSVLTGELFF

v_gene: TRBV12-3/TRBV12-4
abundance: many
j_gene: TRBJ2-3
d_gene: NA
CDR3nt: TGTGCCAGCAGTCGGGGCACAGATACGCAGTATTTT
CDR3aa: CASSRGTDTQYF

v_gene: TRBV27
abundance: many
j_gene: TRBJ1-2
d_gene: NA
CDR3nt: TGTGCCAGCAGTTTATCGGGGGGGTCGGTTGGCTACACCTTC
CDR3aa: CASSLSGGSVGYTF

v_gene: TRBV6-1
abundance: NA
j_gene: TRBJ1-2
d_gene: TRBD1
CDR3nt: TGTGCCAGCAGTACCGGGACAGGCGTCTTTAACTATGGCTACACCTTC
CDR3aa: CASSTGTGVFNYGYTF

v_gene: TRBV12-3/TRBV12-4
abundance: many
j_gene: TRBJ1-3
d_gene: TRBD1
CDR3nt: TGTGCCAGCAGTTTGGGGCTATTGGGACAGGTGATCTCTGGAAACACCATATATTTT
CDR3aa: CASSLGLLGQVISGNTIYF

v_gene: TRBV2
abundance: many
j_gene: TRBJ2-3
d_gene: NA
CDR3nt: TGTGCCAGCAGACCCGGGACTCCTAACGGAGATACGCAGTATTTT
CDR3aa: CASRPGTPNGDTQYF

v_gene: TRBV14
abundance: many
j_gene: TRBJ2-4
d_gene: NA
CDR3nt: TGTGCCAGCAGCCATGGGGGAGGCAAAAACATTCAGTACTTC
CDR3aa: CASSHGGGKNIQYF

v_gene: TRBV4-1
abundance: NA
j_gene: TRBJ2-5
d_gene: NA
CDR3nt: TGCGCCAGCAGCCACGCCGGGACTTCGGAGACCCAGTACTTC
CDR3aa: CASSHAGTSETQYF